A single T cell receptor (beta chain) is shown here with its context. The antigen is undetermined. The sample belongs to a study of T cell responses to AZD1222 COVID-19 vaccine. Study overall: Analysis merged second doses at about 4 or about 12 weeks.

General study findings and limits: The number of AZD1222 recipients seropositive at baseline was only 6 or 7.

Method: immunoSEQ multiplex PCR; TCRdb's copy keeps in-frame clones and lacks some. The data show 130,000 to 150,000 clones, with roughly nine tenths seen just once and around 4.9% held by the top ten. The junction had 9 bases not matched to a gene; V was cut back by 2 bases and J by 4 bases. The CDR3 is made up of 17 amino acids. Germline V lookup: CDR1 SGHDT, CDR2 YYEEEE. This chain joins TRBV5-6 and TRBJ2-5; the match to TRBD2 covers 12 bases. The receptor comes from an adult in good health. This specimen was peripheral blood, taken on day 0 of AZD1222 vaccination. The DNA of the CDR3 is TGTGCCAGCAGCTTCCCGTCGACTAGCGGGAGTCTAGAGACCCAGTACTTC. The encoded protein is CASSFPSTSGSLETQYF.